This T cell receptor (beta chain) was profiled in a study of T-cell reconstitution after alpha-beta-depleted transplantation in children. Study observations and caveats: At around two months after transplant, the alpha-beta T cells were reportedly derived from several hundred expanded clones that came from non-depleted graft cells.

Details on this clonotype: Its antigen is unknown.

Unique molecular identifiers were used to barcode this TCRbeta library. Using its own MiXCR run on the PCR reads, TCRdb lists one record per CDR3 protein. Among around 580,000 distinct CDR3 sequences listed, 25% to 30% were seen once. This receptor was identified in a boy younger than two with Wiskott-Aldrich syndrome, due to receive a stem cell transplant. Specimen: PBMCs, collected before TCRalphabeta/CD19-depleted stem cell transplant.

The CDR3 DNA is TGTGCCAGCAGGACTGTTCGCCACACAGATACGCAGTATTTT. This codes for CASRTVRHTDTQYF. The chain uses TRBV28 and TRBJ2-3; no firm D call. Trimming cost V 6 bases and J 2 bases, with 12 bases left between them. The CDR3 length is 14 residues. Germline assignment: CDR1 MDHEN and CDR2 SYDVKM.